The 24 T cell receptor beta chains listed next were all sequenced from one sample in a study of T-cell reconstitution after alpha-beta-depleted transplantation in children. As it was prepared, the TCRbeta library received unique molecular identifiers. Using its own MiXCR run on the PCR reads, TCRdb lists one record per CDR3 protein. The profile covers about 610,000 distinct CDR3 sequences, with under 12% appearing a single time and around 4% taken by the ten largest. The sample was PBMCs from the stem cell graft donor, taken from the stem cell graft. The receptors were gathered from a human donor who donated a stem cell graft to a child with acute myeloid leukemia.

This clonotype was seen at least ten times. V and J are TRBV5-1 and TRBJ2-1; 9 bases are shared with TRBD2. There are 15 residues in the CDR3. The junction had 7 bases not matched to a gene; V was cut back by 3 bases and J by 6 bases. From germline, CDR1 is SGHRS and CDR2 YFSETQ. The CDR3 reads CASSSWAGGANEQFF. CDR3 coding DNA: TGCGCCAGCAGCTCGTGGGCGGGAGGGGCCAATGAGCAGTTCTTC.

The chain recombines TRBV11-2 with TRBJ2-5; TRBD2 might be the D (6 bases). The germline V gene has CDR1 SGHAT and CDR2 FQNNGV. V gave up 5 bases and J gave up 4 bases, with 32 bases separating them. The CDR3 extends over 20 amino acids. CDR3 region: CASSLRSGFSGGGLRETQYF. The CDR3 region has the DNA TGTGCCAGCAGCCTGAGGTCAGGTTTTAGTGGGGGAGGCCTGCGAGAGACCCAGTACTTC.

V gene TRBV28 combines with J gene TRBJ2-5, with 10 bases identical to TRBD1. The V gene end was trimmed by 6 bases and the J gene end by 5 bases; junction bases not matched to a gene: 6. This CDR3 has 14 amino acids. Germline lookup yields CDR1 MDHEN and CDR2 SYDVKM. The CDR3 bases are TGTGCCAGCAGCTTAGACAGGGGGCTGGAGACCCAGTACTTC. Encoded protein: CASSLDRGLETQYF.

CDR3 bases: TGTGCCAGCGGGGACTTCGTGAAGCAGTACTTC. This codes for CASGDFVKQYF. The rearrangement links TRBV27 to TRBJ2-7; possibly TRBD2 for D (6 bases). CDR3 length: 11 amino acids. Trimming removed 8 bases from V and 8 bases from J, with 13 bases in between. Germline V gene sequence: CDR1 MNHEY, CDR2 SMNVEV (reference sequence).

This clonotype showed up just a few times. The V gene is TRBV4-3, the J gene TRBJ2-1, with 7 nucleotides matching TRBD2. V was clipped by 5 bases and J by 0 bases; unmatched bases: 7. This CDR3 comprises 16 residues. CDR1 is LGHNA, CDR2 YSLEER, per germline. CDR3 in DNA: TGCGCCAGCAGCGGATACTCTAGCGGCTCCTACAATGAGCAGTTCTTC. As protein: CASSGYSSGSYNEQFF.

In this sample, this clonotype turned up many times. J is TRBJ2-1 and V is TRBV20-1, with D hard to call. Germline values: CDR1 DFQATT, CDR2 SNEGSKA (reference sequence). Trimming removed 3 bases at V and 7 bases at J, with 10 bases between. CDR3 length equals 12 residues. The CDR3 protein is CSASGVGNEQFF. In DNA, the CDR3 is TGCAGTGCTAGTGGGGTAGGGAATGAGCAGTTCTTC.

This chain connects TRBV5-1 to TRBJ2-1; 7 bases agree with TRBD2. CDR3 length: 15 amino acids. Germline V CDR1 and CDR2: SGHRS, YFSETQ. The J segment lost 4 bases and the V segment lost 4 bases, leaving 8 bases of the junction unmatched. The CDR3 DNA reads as TGCGCCAGCAGCAGGTCTAGCGGCCAATACAATGAGCAGTTCTTC. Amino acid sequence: CASSRSSGQYNEQFF.

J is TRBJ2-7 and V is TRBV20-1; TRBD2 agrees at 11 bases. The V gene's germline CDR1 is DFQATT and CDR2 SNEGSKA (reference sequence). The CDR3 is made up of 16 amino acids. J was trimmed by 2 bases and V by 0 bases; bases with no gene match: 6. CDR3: CSARDTLAGVPYEQYF. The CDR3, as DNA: TGCAGTGCTAGAGATACACTAGCGGGAGTACCCTACGAGCAGTACTTC.

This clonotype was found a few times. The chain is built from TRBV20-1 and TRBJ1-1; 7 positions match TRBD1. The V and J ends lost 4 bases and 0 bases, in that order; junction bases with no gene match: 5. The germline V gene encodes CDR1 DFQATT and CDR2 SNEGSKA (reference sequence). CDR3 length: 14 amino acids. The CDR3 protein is CSANPDRLNTEAFF. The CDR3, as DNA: TGCAGTGCTAACCCGGACAGGTTGAACACTGAAGCTTTCTTT.

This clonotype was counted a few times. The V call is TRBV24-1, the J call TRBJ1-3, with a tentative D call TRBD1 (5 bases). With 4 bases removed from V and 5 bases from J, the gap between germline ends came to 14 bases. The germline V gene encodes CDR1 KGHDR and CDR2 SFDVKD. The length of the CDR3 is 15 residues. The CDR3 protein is CATSDRDSSRNTIYF. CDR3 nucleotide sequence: TGTGCCACCAGTGACAGGGACTCTTCTAGAAACACCATATATTTT.

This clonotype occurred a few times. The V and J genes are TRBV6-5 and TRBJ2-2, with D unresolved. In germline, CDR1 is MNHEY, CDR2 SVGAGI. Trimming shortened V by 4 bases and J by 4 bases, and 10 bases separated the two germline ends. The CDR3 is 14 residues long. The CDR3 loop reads CASSFRRGTGELFF. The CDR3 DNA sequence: TGTGCCAGCAGTTTCAGAAGAGGCACCGGGGAGCTGTTTTTT.

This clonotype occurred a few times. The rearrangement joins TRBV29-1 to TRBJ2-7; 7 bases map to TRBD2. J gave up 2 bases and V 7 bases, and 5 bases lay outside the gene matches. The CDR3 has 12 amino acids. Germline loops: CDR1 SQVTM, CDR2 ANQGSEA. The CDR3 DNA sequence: TGCAGCGCCGCGCGGGAGACCTACGAGCAGTACTTC. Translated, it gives CSAARETYEQYF.

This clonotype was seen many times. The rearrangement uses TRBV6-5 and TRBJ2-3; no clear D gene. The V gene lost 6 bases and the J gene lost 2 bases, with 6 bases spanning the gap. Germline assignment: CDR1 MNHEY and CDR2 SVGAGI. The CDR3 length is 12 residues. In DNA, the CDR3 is TGTGCCAGCAGCCAAAACACAGATACGCAGTATTTT. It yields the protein CASSQNTDTQYF.

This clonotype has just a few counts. The CDR3 nucleotides read TGTGCCAGCAGTTTTGGGGAGATCTCCTACAATGAGCAGTTCTTC. It encodes CASSFGEISYNEQFF. The chain recombines TRBV12-3 or TRBV12-4 with TRBJ2-1; D is possibly TRBD2 (5 bases). This CDR3 has 15 amino acids. Trimming stripped 3 bases from V and 0 bases from J, with 9 bases between.

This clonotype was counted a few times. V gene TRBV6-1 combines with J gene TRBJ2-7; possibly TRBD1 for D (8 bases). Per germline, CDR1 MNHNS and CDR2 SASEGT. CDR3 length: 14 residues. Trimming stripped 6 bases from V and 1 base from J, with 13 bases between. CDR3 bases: TGTGCCAGCAGGACAGGGGAGGGGTCCTACGAGCAGTACTTC. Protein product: CASRTGEGSYEQYF.

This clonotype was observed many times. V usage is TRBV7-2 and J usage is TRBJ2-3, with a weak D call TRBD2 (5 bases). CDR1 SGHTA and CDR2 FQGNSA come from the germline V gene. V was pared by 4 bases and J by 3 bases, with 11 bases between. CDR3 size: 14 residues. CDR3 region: CASSYSSGTDTQYF. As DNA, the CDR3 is TGTGCCAGCAGCTATTCTTCGGGGACAGATACGCAGTATTTT. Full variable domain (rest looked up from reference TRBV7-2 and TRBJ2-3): GAGVSQSPSNKVTEKGKDVELRCDPISGHTALYWYRQSLGQGLEFLIYFQGNSAPDKSGLPSDRFSAERTGGSVSTLTIQRTQQEDSAVYLCASSYSSGTDTQYFGPGTRLTVL.

The CDR3 DNA sequence: TGTGCCAGCAGTTCTAGCGTCAGCTCCTACGAGCAGTACTTC. Residues: CASSSSVSSYEQYF. This chain uses TRBV7-9 with TRBJ2-7, with D possibly matching TRBD2 (6 bases). Per germline, CDR1 SEHNR and CDR2 FQNEAQ (reference sequence). Deletions cut 6 bases from V and 0 bases from J, with 12 bases between. The CDR3 consists of 14 residues.

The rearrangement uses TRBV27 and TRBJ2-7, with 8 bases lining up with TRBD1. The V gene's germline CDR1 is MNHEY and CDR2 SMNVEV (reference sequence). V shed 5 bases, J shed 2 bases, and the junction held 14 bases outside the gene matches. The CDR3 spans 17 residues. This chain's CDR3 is CASSKQGGWDLTYEQYF. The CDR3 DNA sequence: TGTGCCAGCAGTAAACAGGGGGGATGGGACCTGACCTACGAGCAGTACTTC.

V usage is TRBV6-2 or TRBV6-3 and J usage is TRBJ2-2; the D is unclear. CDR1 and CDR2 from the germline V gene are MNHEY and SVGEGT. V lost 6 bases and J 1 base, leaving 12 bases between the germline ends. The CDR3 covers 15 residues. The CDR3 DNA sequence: TGTGCCAGCAGGCGCCTTATCGGGAACACCGGGGAGCTGTTTTTT. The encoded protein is CASRRLIGNTGELFF.

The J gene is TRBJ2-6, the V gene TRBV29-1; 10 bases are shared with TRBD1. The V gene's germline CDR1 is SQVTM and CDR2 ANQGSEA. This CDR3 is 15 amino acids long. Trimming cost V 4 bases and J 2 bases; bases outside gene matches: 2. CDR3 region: CSVGQGAPGANVLTF. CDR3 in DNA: TGCAGCGTTGGACAGGGGGCTCCTGGGGCCAACGTCCTGACTTTC.

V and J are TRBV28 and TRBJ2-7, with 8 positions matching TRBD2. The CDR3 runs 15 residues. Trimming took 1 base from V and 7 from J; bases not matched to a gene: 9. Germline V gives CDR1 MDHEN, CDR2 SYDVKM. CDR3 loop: CASSLSPGGPGEQYF. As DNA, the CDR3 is TGTGCCAGCAGTTTATCCCCGGGAGGGCCTGGAGAGCAGTACTTC.

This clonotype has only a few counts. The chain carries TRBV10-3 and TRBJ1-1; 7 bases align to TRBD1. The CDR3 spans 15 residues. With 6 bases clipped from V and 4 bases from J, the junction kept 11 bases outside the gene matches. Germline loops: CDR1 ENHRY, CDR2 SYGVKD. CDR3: CAISRAETGPTEAFF. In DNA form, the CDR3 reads TGTGCCATCAGCAGGGCCGAGACAGGGCCCACTGAAGCTTTCTTT.

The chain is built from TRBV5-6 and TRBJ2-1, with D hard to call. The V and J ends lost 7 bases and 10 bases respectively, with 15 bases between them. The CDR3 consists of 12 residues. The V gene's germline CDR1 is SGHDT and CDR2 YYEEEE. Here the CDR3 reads CASGPGLVEQFF. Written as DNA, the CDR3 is TGTGCCAGCGGCCCCGGGCTCGTCGAGCAGTTCTTC.

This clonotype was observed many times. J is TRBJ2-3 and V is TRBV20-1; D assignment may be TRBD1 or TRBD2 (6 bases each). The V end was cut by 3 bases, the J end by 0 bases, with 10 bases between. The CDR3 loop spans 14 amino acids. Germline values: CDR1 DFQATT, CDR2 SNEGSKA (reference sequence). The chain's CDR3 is CSARLGGSTDTQYF. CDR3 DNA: TGCAGTGCTAGGCTAGGGGGGAGCACAGATACGCAGTATTTT.